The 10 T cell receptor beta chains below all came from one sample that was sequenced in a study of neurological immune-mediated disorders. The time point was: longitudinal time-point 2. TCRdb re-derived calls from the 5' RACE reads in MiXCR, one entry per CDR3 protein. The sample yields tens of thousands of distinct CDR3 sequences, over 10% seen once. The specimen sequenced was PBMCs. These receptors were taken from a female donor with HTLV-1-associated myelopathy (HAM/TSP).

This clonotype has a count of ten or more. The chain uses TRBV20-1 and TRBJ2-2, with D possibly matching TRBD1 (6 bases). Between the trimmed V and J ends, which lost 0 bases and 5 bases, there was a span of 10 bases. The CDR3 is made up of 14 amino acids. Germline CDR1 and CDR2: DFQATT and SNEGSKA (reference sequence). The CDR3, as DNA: TGCAGTGCTAGAGATGTGGGGGCTACCGGGGAGCTGTTTTTT. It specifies CSARDVGATGELFF.

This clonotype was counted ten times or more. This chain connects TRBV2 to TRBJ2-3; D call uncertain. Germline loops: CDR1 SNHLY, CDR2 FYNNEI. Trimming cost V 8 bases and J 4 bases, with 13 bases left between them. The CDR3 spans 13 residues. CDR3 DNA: TGTGCCAGCCAAGCCCCCGGGCCAGATACGCAGTATTTT. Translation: CASQAPGPDTQYF.

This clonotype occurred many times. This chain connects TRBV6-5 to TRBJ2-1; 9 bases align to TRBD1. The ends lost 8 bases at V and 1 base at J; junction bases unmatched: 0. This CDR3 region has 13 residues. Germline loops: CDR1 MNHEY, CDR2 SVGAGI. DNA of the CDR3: TGTGCCAGCGGGACAGGGTCCTACAATGAGCAGTTCTTC. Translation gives CASGTGSYNEQFF.

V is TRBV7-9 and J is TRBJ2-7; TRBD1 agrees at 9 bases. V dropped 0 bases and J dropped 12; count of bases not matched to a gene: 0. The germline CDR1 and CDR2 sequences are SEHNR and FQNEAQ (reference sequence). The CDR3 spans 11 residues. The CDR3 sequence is CASSLAGQGYF. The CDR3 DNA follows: TGTGCCAGCAGCTTAGCGGGACAGGGGTACTTC.

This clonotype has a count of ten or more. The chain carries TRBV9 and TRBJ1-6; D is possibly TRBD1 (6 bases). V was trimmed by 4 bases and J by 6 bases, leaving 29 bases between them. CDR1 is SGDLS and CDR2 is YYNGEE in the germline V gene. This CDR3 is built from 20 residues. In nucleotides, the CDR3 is TGTGCCAGCAGCTCCCGAGGGATTTTTGGGGGGCGCTCGGGTAATTCACCCCTCCACTTT. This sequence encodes CASSSRGIFGGRSGNSPLHF.

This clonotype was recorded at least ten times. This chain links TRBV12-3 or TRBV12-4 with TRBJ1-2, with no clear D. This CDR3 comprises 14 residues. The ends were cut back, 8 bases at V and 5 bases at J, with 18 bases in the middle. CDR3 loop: CASRRGQNLYGYTF. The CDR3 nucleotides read TGTGCCAGCCGCCGGGGTCAGAACCTGTATGGCTACACCTTC.

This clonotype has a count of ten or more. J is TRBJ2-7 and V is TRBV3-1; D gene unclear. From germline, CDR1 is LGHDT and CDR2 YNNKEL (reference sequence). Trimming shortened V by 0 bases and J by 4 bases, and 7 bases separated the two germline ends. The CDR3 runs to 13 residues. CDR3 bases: TGTGCCAGCAGCCAAGATCTTGGGTACGAGCAGTACTTC. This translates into CASSQDLGYEQYF.

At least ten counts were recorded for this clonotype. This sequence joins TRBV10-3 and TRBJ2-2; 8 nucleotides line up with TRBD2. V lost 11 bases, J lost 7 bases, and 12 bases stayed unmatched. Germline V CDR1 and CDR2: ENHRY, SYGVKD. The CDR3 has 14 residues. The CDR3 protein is CAVSGTPAGGELFF. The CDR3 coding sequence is TGTGCCGTTAGCGGGACACCCGCGGGCGGGGAGCTGTTTTTT.

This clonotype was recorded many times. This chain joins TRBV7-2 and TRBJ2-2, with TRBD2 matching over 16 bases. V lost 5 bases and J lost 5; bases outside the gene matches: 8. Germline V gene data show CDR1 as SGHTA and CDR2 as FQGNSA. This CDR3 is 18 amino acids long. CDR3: CASSRGGTSGGGTGELFF. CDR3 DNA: TGTGCCAGCAGCCGAGGAGGGACTAGCGGGGGGGGAACCGGGGAGCTGTTTTTT.

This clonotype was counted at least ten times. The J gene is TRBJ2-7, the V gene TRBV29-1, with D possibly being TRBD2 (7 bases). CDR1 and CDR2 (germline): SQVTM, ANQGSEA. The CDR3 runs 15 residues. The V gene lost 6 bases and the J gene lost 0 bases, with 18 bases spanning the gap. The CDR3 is CSVRGGALISYEQYF. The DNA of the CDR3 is TGCAGCGTGCGAGGGGGGGCCCTTATCTCCTACGAGCAGTACTTC.